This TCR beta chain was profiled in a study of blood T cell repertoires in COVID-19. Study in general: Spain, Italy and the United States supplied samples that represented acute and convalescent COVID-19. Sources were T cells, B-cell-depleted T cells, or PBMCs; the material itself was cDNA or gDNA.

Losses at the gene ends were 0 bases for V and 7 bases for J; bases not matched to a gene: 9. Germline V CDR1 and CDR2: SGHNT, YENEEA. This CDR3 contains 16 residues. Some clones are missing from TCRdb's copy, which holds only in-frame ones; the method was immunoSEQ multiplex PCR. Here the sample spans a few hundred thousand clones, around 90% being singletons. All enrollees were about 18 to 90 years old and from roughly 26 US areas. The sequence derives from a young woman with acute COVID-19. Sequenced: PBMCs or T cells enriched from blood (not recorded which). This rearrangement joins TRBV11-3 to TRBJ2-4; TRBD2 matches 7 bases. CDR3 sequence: CASSLEIWGEGNIQYF. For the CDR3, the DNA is TGTGCCAGCAGCTTAGAGATCTGGGGGGAGGGGAACATTCAGTACTTC.